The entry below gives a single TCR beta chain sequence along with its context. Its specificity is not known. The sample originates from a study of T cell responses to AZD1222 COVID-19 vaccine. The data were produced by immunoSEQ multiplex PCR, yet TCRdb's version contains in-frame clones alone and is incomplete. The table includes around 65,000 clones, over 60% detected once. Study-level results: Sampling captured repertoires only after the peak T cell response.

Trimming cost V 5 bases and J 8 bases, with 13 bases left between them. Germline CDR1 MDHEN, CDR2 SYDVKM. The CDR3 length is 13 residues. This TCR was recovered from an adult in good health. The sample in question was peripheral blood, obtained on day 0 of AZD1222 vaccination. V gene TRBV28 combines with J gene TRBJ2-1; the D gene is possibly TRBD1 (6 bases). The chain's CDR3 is CASSPQDRDEQFF. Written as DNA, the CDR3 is TGTGCCAGCAGTCCCCAGGACAGAGATGAGCAGTTCTTC.